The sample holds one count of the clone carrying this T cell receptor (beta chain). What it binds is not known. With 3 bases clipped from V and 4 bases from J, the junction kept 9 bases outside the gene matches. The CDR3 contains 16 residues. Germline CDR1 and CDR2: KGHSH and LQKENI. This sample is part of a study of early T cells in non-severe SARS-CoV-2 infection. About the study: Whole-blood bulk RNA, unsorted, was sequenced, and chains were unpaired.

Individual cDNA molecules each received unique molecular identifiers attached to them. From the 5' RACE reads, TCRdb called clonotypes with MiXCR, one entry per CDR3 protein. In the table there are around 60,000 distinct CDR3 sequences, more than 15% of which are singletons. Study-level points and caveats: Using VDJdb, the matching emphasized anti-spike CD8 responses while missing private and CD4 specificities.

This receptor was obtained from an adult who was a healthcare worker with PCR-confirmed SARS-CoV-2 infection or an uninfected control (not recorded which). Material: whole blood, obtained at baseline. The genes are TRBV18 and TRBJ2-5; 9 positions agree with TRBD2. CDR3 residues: CASSPVLRGGPETQYF. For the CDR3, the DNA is TGTGCCAGCTCACCTGTCTTGCGGGGGGGCCCAGAGACCCAGTACTTC.